A single sample gave rise to the 26 T cell receptor beta chains below, sequenced in a study of shared clonotypes between healthy human individuals. Repertoires were generated with immunoSEQ multiplex PCR, while TCRdb's copy carries only in-frame clones and drops some. The sample contains 1 million to 1.2 million clones, about 80% of which appear only once. Sequencing input: memory CD4+ T cells from PBMCs. The subset is: CD45RA-negative fraction. The receptor set was obtained from a man younger than 35 in good health. Some clones in this sample may be carry-over from other donors' samples.

Details on this clone: This likely reflects a read error, since a far larger clone is one base away. Other nucleotide sequences in the sample specify the same CDR3. The genes are TRBV5-1 and TRBJ1-5; 7 bases are shared with TRBD1. Germline V lookup: CDR1 SGHRS, CDR2 YFSETQ. The CDR3 is 15 residues long. V gave up 0 bases and J gave up 7 bases; unmatched junction bases: 7. CDR3 sequence reads: CASSLEGARGQPQHF. Written as DNA, the CDR3 is TGCGCCAGCAGCTTGGAGGGGGCTCGTGGCCAGCCCCAGCATTTT.

This chain links TRBV5-4 with TRBJ2-3; TRBD2 matches 10 bases. The CDR3 has 14 residues. V lost 5 bases to trimming and J lost 2 bases; unmatched junction nucleotides: 2. Germline loops: CDR1 SGHNT, CDR2 YYREEE (reference sequence). Here the CDR3 reads CASRSGRDTDTQYF. In DNA form, the CDR3 reads TGTGCCAGCAGGAGCGGGAGGGACACAGATACGCAGTATTTT.

This sequence joins TRBV28 and TRBJ2-3, with D tentatively TRBD1 (7 bases). The CDR3 contains 16 residues. CDR1 MDHEN and CDR2 SYDVKM come from the germline V gene. V was trimmed by 0 bases and J by 4 bases, leaving 14 bases between them. In DNA, the CDR3 is TGTGCCAGCAGTTTATGGGGACAGTCTAGCGCAGATACGCAGTATTTT. Encoded protein: CASSLWGQSSADTQYF.

This sequence joins TRBV2 and TRBJ2-3; D is unclear. Trimming removed 6 bases at V and 5 bases at J, with 6 bases between. The CDR3 is 11 residues long. Germline CDR1 is SNHLY and CDR2 is FYNNEI. CDR3: CASRDIDTQYF. The CDR3 DNA reads TGTGCCAGCAGGGATATAGATACGCAGTATTTT.

J is TRBJ1-5 and V is TRBV28; D uncertain. Trimming pared 3 bases from V and 4 bases from J, leaving 13 bases between. Germline V gene lookup returns CDR1 MDHEN and CDR2 SYDVKM. The length of the CDR3 is 15 residues. The CDR3 sequence is CASSFNRVGNQPQHF. The CDR3 bases are TGTGCCAGCAGTTTCAACCGGGTGGGAAATCAGCCCCAGCATTTT.

The rearrangement uses TRBV18 and TRBJ1-1; the D is unclear. CDR1 is KGHSH and CDR2 is LQKENI in the germline V gene. The V end was cut by 0 bases, the J end by 3 bases, with 8 bases between. CDR3 size: 14 residues. As DNA, the CDR3 is TGTGCCAGCTCACCACCCAAGACGGACACTGAAGCTTTCTTT. This sequence encodes CASSPPKTDTEAFF. The full variable domain, in which reference TRBV18 and TRBJ1-1 provide the parts outside the CDR3, is NAGVMQNPRHLVRRRGQEARLRCSPMKGHSHVYWYRQLPEEGLKFMVYLQKENIIDESGMPKERFSAEFPKEGPSILRIQQVVRGDSAAYFCASSPPKTDTEAFFGQGTRLTVV.

This chain connects TRBV7-2 to TRBJ2-5, with unresolved D. V lost 6 bases and J lost 2, with 10 bases in between. The CDR3 has 13 amino acids. Germline values: CDR1 SGHTA, CDR2 FQGNSA. CDR3 nucleotides: TGTGCCAGCAGGAGGAGAATACAAGAGACCCAGTACTTC. It codes for CASRRRIQETQYF.

This clone was counted once. The V call is TRBV18, the J call TRBJ1-2; D might be TRBD1 (5 bases). Per the germline V gene, CDR1 is KGHSH and CDR2 is LQKENI. There are 15 residues in the CDR3. The V end was cut by 3 bases, the J end by 1 base, with 12 bases between. In DNA form, the CDR3 reads TGTGCCAGCTCACCTCAGGGAGAGATTAACTATGGCTACACCTTC. This translates into CASSPQGEINYGYTF.

The chain links TRBV6-6 to TRBJ1-2, with 9 bases that match TRBD1. The CDR3 extends over 15 amino acids. Germline trimming cut 0 bases from V and 4 bases from J; bases unmatched to any gene: 3. Germline V lookup: CDR1 MNHNY, CDR2 SVGAGI (reference sequence). CDR3 nucleotides: TGTGCCAGCAGTTACTCGGCGACAGGGGGCTATGGCTACACCTTC. Translating gives CASSYSATGGYGYTF.

This clone was recorded once. V gene TRBV28 combines with J gene TRBJ2-7; TRBD1 might be the D (6 bases). V was trimmed by 5 bases and J by 2 bases, leaving 19 bases between them. CDR3 size: 16 residues. Per germline, CDR1 MDHEN and CDR2 SYDVKM. The CDR3 DNA sequence: TGTGCCAGCAGTGAAACAGGGAGAGGCAGTACCTACGAGCAGTACTTC. Its translation: CASSETGRGSTYEQYF. Using reference TRBV28 and TRBJ2-7 for the parts outside the CDR3, the full variable domain is DVKVTQSSRYLVKRTGEKVFLECVQDMDHENMFWYRQDPGLGLRLIYFSYDVKMKEKGDIPEGYSVSREKKERFSLILESASTNQTSMYLCASSETGRGSTYEQYFGPGTRLTVT.

V and J are TRBV4-2 and TRBJ2-7, with a tentative D call TRBD2 (6 bases). This CDR3 contains 15 residues. Trimming pared 1 base from V and 1 base from J, leaving 11 bases between. CDR1 LGHNA and CDR2 YNFKEQ come from the germline V gene. DNA for the CDR3: TGTGCCAGCAGCCAAGGGGGCGGGGAGTCCTACGAGCAGTACTTC. As protein: CASSQGGGESYEQYF.

The rearrangement uses TRBV7-8 and TRBJ1-2; no definite D call. CDR1 and CDR2 (germline): SGHVS, FQNEAQ. The CDR3 runs to 12 residues. Trimming removed 5 bases from V and 8 bases from J, with 12 bases in between. The DNA of the CDR3 is TGTGCCAGCAGCCACTCAAGCTCCGGCTACACCTTC. Its translation is CASSHSSSGYTF. Filled out from reference TRBV7-8 and TRBJ1-2, the complete variable domain reads GAGVSQSPRYKVAKRGQDVALRCDPISGHVSLFWYQQALGQGPEFLTYFQNEAQLDKSGLPSDRFFAERPEGSVSTLKIQRTQQEDSAVYLCASSHSSSGYTFGSGTRLTVV.

The chain uses TRBV18 and TRBJ2-7; TRBD1 matches 8 bases. There are 14 residues in the CDR3. Per germline, CDR1 KGHSH and CDR2 LQKENI. J lost 9 bases, V lost 3 bases, and 10 bases had no gene match. The DNA of the CDR3 is TGTGCCAGCTCACCGGGACAGGCTAATCTAGGGCAGTACTTC. Protein product: CASSPGQANLGQYF.

Comment on this clone: The same CDR3 arises from other DNA sequences in this sample as well. The J gene is TRBJ2-5, the V gene TRBV18; 9 bases agree with TRBD1. Looked up from germline, CDR1 is KGHSH and CDR2 is LQKENI. The trim removed 3 bases at V and 5 bases at J, leaving 4 bases unmatched. This CDR3 comprises 14 residues. In nucleotides, the CDR3 is TGTGCCAGCTCACCCCGGACAGGGGCGGAGACCCAGTACTTC. The encoded protein is CASSPRTGAETQYF.

This clone has only a few counts. The genes are TRBV10-3 and TRBJ2-1; 11 nucleotides agree with TRBD2. This CDR3 contains 16 residues. Looked up from germline, CDR1 is ENHRY and CDR2 is SYGVKD. Trimming took 4 bases from V and 0 from J; bases not matched to a gene: 2. The CDR3 nucleotides read TGTGCCATCAGTGGAACTAGCGGGAGCTCCTACAATGAGCAGTTCTTC. Translation: CAISGTSGSSYNEQFF.

This chain uses TRBV19 with TRBJ2-3; 7 bases line up with TRBD1. CDR1 is LNHDA and CDR2 is SQIVND in the germline V gene (reference sequence). J gave up 1 base and V 10 bases, and 8 bases lay outside the gene matches. The CDR3 spans 14 residues. The DNA for the CDR3 is TGTGCCACACCCCCTGACAGGGGCACAGATACGCAGTATTTT. This gives the protein CATPPDRGTDTQYF.

This clone was recorded a few times. The chain has TRBV29-1 and TRBJ1-4; no clear D. The CDR3 totals 13 residues. Trimming stripped 3 bases from V and 10 bases from J, with 15 bases between. Germline-derived CDR1 and CDR2 are SQVTM and ANQGSEA. The CDR3 sequence is CSVETVRRGKLFF. The DNA of the CDR3 is TGCAGCGTTGAGACTGTGAGGCGAGGAAAACTGTTTTTT.

Comments on this clone: Other DNA sequences of this sample code for an identical CDR3. The V and J genes are TRBV5-1 and TRBJ2-7; no firm D call. V lost 5 bases, J lost 7 bases, and 10 bases lay in between. The CDR3 covers 11 residues. Germline V gives CDR1 SGHRS, CDR2 YFSETQ. The CDR3 reads CASSGGREQYF. The CDR3 DNA sequence: TGCGCCAGCAGTGGCGGCAGGGAGCAGTACTTC.

The rearrangement uses TRBV19 and TRBJ2-7; 8 bases align to TRBD1. The trim removed 2 bases at V and 3 bases at J, leaving 6 bases unmatched. This CDR3 is 15 amino acids long. Germline CDR1 is LNHDA and CDR2 is SQIVND (reference sequence). The CDR3 loop reads CASSIRTGINYEQYF. CDR3 coding DNA: TGTGCCAGTAGTATACGGACAGGGATCAACTACGAGCAGTACTTC.

This clone has only a few counts. The DNA of the CDR3 is TGTGCCAGCAGCGGGACAGCCGGAAACACCATATATTTT. Protein product: CASSGTAGNTIYF. This sequence joins TRBV5-4 and TRBJ1-3; 7 bases fit TRBD1. Trimming took 4 bases from V and 4 from J; bases not matched to a gene: 2. The CDR3 extends over 13 amino acids. CDR1 is SGHNT and CDR2 is YYREEE in the germline V gene (reference sequence). The entire variable domain, with the rest obtained from reference TRBV5-4 and TRBJ1-3, is as follows: ETGVTQSPTHLIKTRGQQVTLRCSSQSGHNTVSWYQQALGQGPQFIFQYYREEENGRGNFPPRFSGLQFPNYSSELNVNALELDDSALYLCASSGTAGNTIYFGEGSWLTVV.

The gene calls are TRBV5-1 and TRBJ2-7, with 11 bases matching TRBD2. Germline loops: CDR1 SGHRS, CDR2 YFSETQ. The CDR3 spans 17 residues. The V and J ends lost 1 base and 2 bases, in that order; junction bases with no gene match: 8. CDR3 in DNA: TGCGCCAGCAGCTTGCGTACTAGCGGGAGACAAGCCTACGAGCAGTACTTC. Its translation: CASSLRTSGRQAYEQYF.

V usage is TRBV28 and J usage is TRBJ1-1; D is uncertain. Germline lookup yields CDR1 MDHEN and CDR2 SYDVKM. The length of the CDR3 is 12 residues. V was pared by 5 bases and J by 10 bases, with 14 bases between. CDR3 in DNA: TGTGCCAGCAGTATATCGGTACCGCGAGCTTTCTTT. Its protein product is CASSISVPRAFF.

This chain joins TRBV2 and TRBJ1-1; 10 bases align to TRBD1. The germline CDR1 and CDR2 sequences are SNHLY and FYNNEI. J lost 6 bases, V lost 7 bases, and 8 bases had no gene match. The CDR3 loop spans 14 amino acids. Here the CDR3 reads CASKGDRGDPEAFF. CDR3 coding DNA: TGTGCCAGCAAGGGGGACAGGGGAGACCCTGAAGCTTTCTTT.

The chain carries TRBV10-2 and TRBJ2-7, with 11 positions matching TRBD2. CDR1 is WSHSY and CDR2 is SAAADI in the germline V gene. The CDR3 has 18 residues. V shed 3 bases, J shed 3 bases, and the junction held 13 bases outside the gene matches. The CDR3 sequence: CASSDRTSGPESLYEQYF. CDR3 nucleotide sequence: TGCGCCAGCAGTGATAGGACTAGCGGGCCAGAGAGTCTCTACGAGCAGTACTTC.

The chain uses TRBV9 and TRBJ2-2, with TRBD2 matching 12 bases. Germline V lookup: CDR1 SGDLS, CDR2 YYNGEE. The junction had 6 bases not matched to a gene; V was cut back by 3 bases and J by 0 bases. The CDR3 loop spans 18 amino acids. CDR3 bases: TGTGCCAGCAGCGAAGGACTAGCGGGGCTTCCGAACACCGGGGAGCTGTTTTTT. Its protein product is CASSEGLAGLPNTGELFF.

The V gene is TRBV4-2, the J gene TRBJ2-2, with 10 bases identical to TRBD2. The CDR3 is made up of 18 amino acids. The V gene end was trimmed by 1 base and the J gene end by 6 bases; junction bases not matched to a gene: 11. Per germline, CDR1 LGHNA and CDR2 YNFKEQ. CDR3 DNA sequence: TGTGCCAGCAGCCAAGTAGTCGTGCTAGCGGGAGTTGCCGGGGAGCTGTTTTTT. Translation gives CASSQVVVLAGVAGELFF.